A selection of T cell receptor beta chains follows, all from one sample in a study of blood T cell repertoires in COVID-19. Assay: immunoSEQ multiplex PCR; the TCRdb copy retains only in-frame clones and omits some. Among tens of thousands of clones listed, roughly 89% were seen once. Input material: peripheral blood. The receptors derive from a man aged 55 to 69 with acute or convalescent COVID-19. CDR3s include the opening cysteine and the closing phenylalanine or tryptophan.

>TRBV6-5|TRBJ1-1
CAIQSLNTEAFF
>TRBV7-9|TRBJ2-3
CASSPVGAGTDTQYF
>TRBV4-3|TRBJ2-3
CASSQELAGGPYTQYF
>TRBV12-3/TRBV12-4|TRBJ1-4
CASSPGQRGKLFF
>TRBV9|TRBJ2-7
CASSPGTSGGAWMGEQYF
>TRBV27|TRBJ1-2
CASSLSAGAGYTF
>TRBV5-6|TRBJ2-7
CASSPGQGVYEQYF
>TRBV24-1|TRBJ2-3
CATSEGLGRVDTQYF
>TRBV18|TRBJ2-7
CASSSGGIAGEEQYF
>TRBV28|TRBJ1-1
CASSTSSMNTEAFF
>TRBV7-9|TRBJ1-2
CASSSGGDGGYTF
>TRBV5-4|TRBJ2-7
CASSVSSGSSYEQYF
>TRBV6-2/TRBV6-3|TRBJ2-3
CASSSAGGKDTQYF
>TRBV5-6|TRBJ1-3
CASSLERGKSGNTIYF
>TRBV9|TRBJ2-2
CASSVAYRDTGELFF
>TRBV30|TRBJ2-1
CAWSVRGNEQFF
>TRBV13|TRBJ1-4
CASSDADRANEKLFF
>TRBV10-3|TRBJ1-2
CAISRGEGQSYGYTF
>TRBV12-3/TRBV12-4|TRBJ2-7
CASSRDSSYEQYF
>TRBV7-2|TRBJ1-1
CASSPAGDADTEAFF
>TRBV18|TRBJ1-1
CASSPLGRFEAFF
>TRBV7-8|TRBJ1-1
CASSSSRGSTEAFF
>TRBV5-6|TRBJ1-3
CASSYQGARNTIYF
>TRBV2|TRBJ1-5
CASSEAVWDRVNQPQHF
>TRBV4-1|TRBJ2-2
CASSLTRSTGELFF
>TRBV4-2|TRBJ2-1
CASSHPIDAAPALVEQFF
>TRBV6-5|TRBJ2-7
CASLGRQLIYEQYF
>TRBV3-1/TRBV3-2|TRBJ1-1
CATTGFTEAFF
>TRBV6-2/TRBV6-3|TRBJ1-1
CASSWGGLNTEAFF
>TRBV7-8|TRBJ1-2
CASSRTKTVSNYGYTF
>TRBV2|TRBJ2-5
CASSASSRTGGTAQYF